The 3 T cell receptor beta chains below all came from one sample that was sequenced in a study of shared clonotypes between healthy human individuals. Sequencing was performed with immunoSEQ multiplex PCR; in TCRdb, only in-frame clones are kept and a portion is missing. The sample includes 950,000 to 1,100,000 clones, 75% of them seen just once. The sequenced sample consisted of memory CD4+ T cells sorted from blood. The subset: CD45RA-negative fraction. The receptors come from a young man in good health.

In its sample, this clone was seen a few times. This chain joins TRBV6-6 and TRBJ1-2; 7 bases agree with TRBD1. V shed 6 bases and J 7 bases; nucleotides not matched to a gene: 8. CDR3 length equals 13 residues. The germline V gene encodes CDR1 MNHNY and CDR2 SVGAGI (reference sequence). The CDR3 region is CASSPDRIGGYTF. CDR3 nucleotide sequence: TGTGCCAGCAGCCCGGACAGGATCGGTGGCTACACCTTC.

A single count supports this clone. The chain has TRBV5-5 and TRBJ2-3, with 7 bases fitting TRBD1. The CDR3 contains 13 residues. Germline V gene data show CDR1 as SGHKS and CDR2 as YYEKEE (reference sequence). V shed 5 bases and J 5 bases; nucleotides not matched to a gene: 5. CDR3 amino acids: CASRLRTGDTQYF. As DNA, the CDR3 is TGTGCCAGCAGACTACGGACAGGAGATACGCAGTATTTT. The full variable domain, its missing parts supplied by reference TRBV5-5 and TRBJ2-3, is DAGVTQSPTHLIKTRGQQVTLRCSPISGHKSVSWYQQVLGQGPQFIFQYYEKEERGRGNFPDRFSARQFPNYSSELNVNALLLGDSALYLCASRLRTGDTQYFGPGTRLTVL.

The chain joins TRBV27 to TRBJ2-6; TRBD1 might be the D (6 bases). V dropped 5 bases and J dropped 1 base, with 9 bases sitting between them. Looked up from germline, CDR1 is MNHEY and CDR2 is SMNVEV (reference sequence). The CDR3 has 15 amino acids. CDR3 coding DNA: TGTGCCAGCAGTGTCAGGGGTTCTGGGGCCAACGTCCTGACTTTC. As protein: CASSVRGSGANVLTF.